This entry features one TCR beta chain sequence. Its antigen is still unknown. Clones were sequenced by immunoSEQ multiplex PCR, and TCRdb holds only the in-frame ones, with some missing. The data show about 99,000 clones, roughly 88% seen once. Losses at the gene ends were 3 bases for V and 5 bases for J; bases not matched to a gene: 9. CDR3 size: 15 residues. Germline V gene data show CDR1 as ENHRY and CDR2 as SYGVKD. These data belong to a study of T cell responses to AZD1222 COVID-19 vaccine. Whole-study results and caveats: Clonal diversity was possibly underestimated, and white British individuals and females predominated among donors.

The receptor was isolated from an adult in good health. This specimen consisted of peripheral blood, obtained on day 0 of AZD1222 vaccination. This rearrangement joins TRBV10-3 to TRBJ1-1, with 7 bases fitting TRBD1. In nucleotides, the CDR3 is TGTGCCATCAGTGACCAGACAGGGTCGCGGACTGAAGCTTTCTTT. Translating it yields CAISDQTGSRTEAFF.